Below are 27 T cell receptor beta chains sequenced from a single sample in a study of metastatic and nonmetastatic thyroid tumors. TCRdb reanalyzed the PCR reads via MiXCR. The repertoire holds approximately 21,000 clones, with about 30% as singletons. Among the patients, none had received any treatment before thyroid surgery. The sample consisted of tumor tissue. The receptors here all came from a female donor with papillary thyroid cancer or a benign thyroid nodule (not recorded which). Some clones in this sample may be carry-over from other donors' samples.

CDR3 loop: CSAPNMSGVGYEQFF. CDR3 DNA: TGCAGTGCTCCGAATATGAGCGGGGTTGGCTATGAGCAGTTCTTC. The chain has TRBV20-1 and TRBJ2-1; the match to TRBD2 covers 7 bases. CDR3 length equals 15 residues. The germline V gene encodes CDR1 DFQATT and CDR2 SNEGSKA (reference sequence). Trimming cost V 5 bases and J 8 bases; bases outside gene matches: 15.

This clone came up a few times. V gene TRBV24-1 combines with J gene TRBJ2-7; possibly TRBD2 for D (5 bases). V lost 8 bases to trimming and J lost 1 base, with 8 bases between them. Germline-derived CDR1 and CDR2 are KGHDR and SFDVKD. The CDR3 spans 12 residues. The CDR3 DNA reads TGTGCCACCAATGAGGGATCCTACGAGCAGTACTTC. Translation gives CATNEGSYEQYF.

By share of the sample, this clone is medium-sized (0.01 to 0.1%). The junction departs from germline at one end; a sequencing error may be responsible. The V and J genes are TRBV4-3 and TRBJ1-2; D is possibly TRBD1 (6 bases). Germline CDR1 reads LGHNA; CDR2 reads YSLEER. This CDR3 region has 15 residues. The CDR3 sequence is CASSQGGQSNHGYTF. CDR3 DNA sequence: TGCGCCAGCAGCCAAGGTGGACAGAGTAACCATGGCTACACCTTC.

This clone came up many times. The sample carries other DNA sequences with the same CDR3. The genes are TRBV29-1 and TRBJ1-1, with a possible D match to TRBD1 (5 bases). From germline, CDR1 is SQVTM and CDR2 ANQGSEA. This CDR3 spans 13 amino acids. Deletions cut 3 bases from V and 5 bases from J, with 13 bases between. CDR3 nucleotides: TGCAGCGTTGACAGGGCTGAGAATACTGAAGCTTTCTTT. It specifies CSVDRAENTEAFF.

The V call is TRBV7-2, the J call TRBJ1-1; D is uncertain. The CDR3 spans 13 residues. V lost 1 base to trimming and J lost 10 bases, with 13 bases between them. Germline CDR1 reads SGHTA; CDR2 reads FQGNSA. The CDR3 DNA sequence: TGTGCCAGCAGCTTAGAGGCGCGGATTGCAGCTTTCTTT. Protein product: CASSLEARIAAFF.

This clone was recorded many times. The V and J genes are TRBV5-1 and TRBJ2-3, with 7 bases lining up with TRBD1. CDR1 is SGHRS, CDR2 YFSETQ, per germline. The CDR3 has 15 residues. V dropped 0 bases and J dropped 6; count of bases not matched to a gene: 7. The CDR3 region has the DNA TGCGCCAGCAGCTTGGGGCAGGGGGTTAAGGATACGCAGTATTTT. Protein product: CASSLGQGVKDTQYF.

This clone has at least ten counts. The chain is built from TRBV6-1 and TRBJ1-6, with 9 nucleotides matching TRBD1. V lost 5 bases to trimming and J lost 9 bases; unmatched junction nucleotides: 5. Per the germline V gene, CDR1 is MNHNS and CDR2 is SASEGT. The CDR3 is made up of 14 amino acids. The DNA of the CDR3 is TGTGCCAGCAGTTTGGGACAGGGTGGTTCACCCCTCCACTTT. This translates into CASSLGQGGSPLHF.

V and J are TRBV19 and TRBJ1-2; D not certain. The CDR3 sequence is 17 residues long. Germline values: CDR1 LNHDA, CDR2 SQIVND (reference sequence). V was trimmed by 3 bases and J by 1 base, leaving 18 bases between them. CDR3 region: CASSISRAGLINYGYTF. The CDR3 region has the DNA TGTGCCAGTAGTATCTCGAGGGCAGGACTCATTAACTATGGCTACACCTTC.

In this sample, this clone turned up many times. The genes are TRBV5-6 and TRBJ1-5; TRBD1 matches 8 bases. Germline V gives CDR1 SGHDT, CDR2 YYEEEE. V was clipped by 3 bases and J by 11 bases; unmatched bases: 10. The CDR3 length is 14 residues. CDR3 nucleotides: TGTGCCAGCAGCTCGGGGACAGGCCGAAGGTCCCAGCATTTT. The encoded protein is CASSSGTGRRSQHF.

Only a few counts were recorded for this clone. The sample holds other DNA sequences that translate to the same CDR3. This chain connects TRBV6-1 to TRBJ2-1; a possible D gene is TRBD2 (5 bases). There are 14 residues in the CDR3. With 3 bases removed from V and 7 bases from J, the gap between germline ends came to 13 bases. Germline V gene sequence: CDR1 MNHNS, CDR2 SASEGT. The CDR3 reads CASSEGVVANEQFF. The CDR3 DNA is TGTGCCAGCAGTGAGGGAGTAGTAGCAAATGAGCAGTTCTTC.

This clone has at least ten counts. At one of its ends the junction is not consistent with the germline gene, which may arise from a read error. Other nucleotide sequences from this sample produce the same CDR3. The chain couples TRBV5-5 to TRBJ1-2; D call uncertain. Germline V gene sequence: CDR1 SGHKS, CDR2 YYEKEE (reference sequence). The length of the CDR3 is 12 residues. DNA for the CDR3: TGTGCCAGCAGCCCTGGAGTCTATGGTTACACCTTC. Amino acid sequence: CASSPGVYGYTF. The full variable domain, with the rest looked up from reference TRBV5-5 and TRBJ1-2, is DAGVTQSPTHLIKTRGQQVTLRCSPISGHKSVSWYQQVLGQGPQFIFQYYEKEERGRGNFPDRFSARQFPNYSSELNVNALLLGDSALYLCASSPGVYGYTFGSGTRLTVV.

The chain joins TRBV20-1 to TRBJ1-5, with 8 bases that match TRBD1. J lost 3 bases, V lost 7 bases, and 14 bases had no gene match. Germline V CDR1 and CDR2: DFQATT, SNEGSKA (reference sequence). The CDR3 sequence is 16 residues long. CDR3 region: CSDKDLGRGPNQPQHF. In DNA form, the CDR3 reads TGCAGTGATAAGGATCTTGGCAGGGGGCCCAATCAGCCCCAGCATTTT.

V is TRBV5-5 and J is TRBJ1-4; D unclear. CDR1 is SGHKS and CDR2 is YYEKEE in the germline V gene (reference sequence). V was pared by 5 bases and J by 5 bases, with 25 bases between. The CDR3 has 18 residues. This chain's CDR3 is CASRCDEGRSKINEKLFF. The CDR3 bases are TGTGCCAGCAGATGTGATGAAGGGAGATCCAAGATAAATGAAAAACTGTTTTTT.

This clone was seen a few times. One end of the junction fails to match germline, which may point to a read error. The chain combines TRBV12-3 or TRBV12-4 with TRBJ2-3; 14 nucleotides agree with TRBD2. The CDR3 loop spans 16 amino acids. The CDR3 protein is CAISFRTSGGTGTQYF. DNA for the CDR3: TGTGCCATCAGTTTCCGGACTAGCGGGGGGACAGGTACGCAGTATTTT.

The chain recombines TRBV6-2 or TRBV6-3 with TRBJ1-1; D gene unclear. The CDR3 is 13 amino acids. Per the germline V gene, CDR1 is MNHEY and CDR2 is SVGEGT. Trimming shortened V by 2 bases and J by 1 base, and 5 bases separated the two germline ends. The CDR3 here is CASSYDSNTEAFF. CDR3 sequence (DNA): TGTGCCAGCAGTTACGACTCGAACACTGAAGCTTTCTTT.

This clone was found many times. The chain is built from TRBV24-1 and TRBJ2-3, with 8 bases matching TRBD2. From germline, CDR1 is KGHDR and CDR2 SFDVKD. This CDR3 contains 16 residues. V shed 1 base and J 6 bases; nucleotides not matched to a gene: 8. This chain's CDR3 is CATSDFLAGGPDTQYF. CDR3 DNA sequence: TGTGCCACCAGTGATTTTCTCGCGGGGGGCCCCGATACGCAGTATTTT.

In this sample, this clone is medium-sized. The chain has TRBV5-6 and TRBJ2-7, with 7 bases fitting TRBD2. The germline V gene has CDR1 SGHDT and CDR2 YYEEEE. This CDR3 is 16 amino acids long. The junction had 12 bases not matched to a gene; V was cut back by 0 bases and J by 6 bases. CDR3 amino acids: CASSLAGRGVAGEQYF. The CDR3 bases are TGTGCCAGCAGCTTGGCCGGTCGAGGGGTAGCGGGCGAGCAGTACTTC.

J is TRBJ1-6 and V is TRBV15; D unresolved. Trimming shortened V by 3 bases and J by 8 bases, and 20 bases separated the two germline ends. Germline CDR1 LNHNV, CDR2 YYDKDF (reference sequence). The length of the CDR3 is 17 residues. The CDR3: CATSRDGWEVWYSPLHF. CDR3 bases: TGTGCCACCAGCAGGGACGGGTGGGAAGTATGGTATTCACCCCTCCACTTT.

This clone was picked up many times. This sequence joins TRBV28 and TRBJ1-1, with 11 bases lining up with TRBD1. This CDR3 spans 17 amino acids. After removal of 4 bases from V and 5 bases from J, the junction contained 12 bases not matched to a gene. The germline gives CDR1 MDHEN, CDR2 SYDVKM. CDR3 nucleotide sequence: TGTGCCAGCAGTTCACCACTACCGGGACAGGGGGGGACTGAAGCTTTCTTT. This gives the protein CASSSPLPGQGGTEAFF.

This clone occurred many times. The V call is TRBV2, the J call TRBJ1-1; unclear D gene. Germline V gene sequence: CDR1 SNHLY, CDR2 FYNNEI. The CDR3 extends over 11 amino acids. Between the trimmed V and J ends, which lost 6 bases and 1 base, there was a span of 3 bases. CDR3 DNA sequence: TGTGCCAGCAGACAGAACACTGAAGCTTTCTTT. It yields the protein CASRQNTEAFF. Full variable domain (missing parts from reference TRBV2 and TRBJ1-1): EPEVTQTPSHQVTQMGQEVILRCVPISNHLYFYWYRQILGQKVEFLVSFYNNEISEKSEIFDDQFSVERPDGSNFTLKIRSTKLEDSAMYFCASRQNTEAFFGQGTRLTVV.

This rearrangement joins TRBV15 to TRBJ2-3; 7 bases agree with TRBD2. The CDR3 consists of 17 residues. The germline V gene encodes CDR1 LNHNV and CDR2 YYDKDF (reference sequence). The CDR3 DNA follows: TGTTTCACCAGCAGTTCAGGGACTATCGGGTTAGGGGCTACGCAGTATTTT. This gives the protein CFTSSSGTIGLGATQYF. The full variable domain, in which reference TRBV15 and TRBJ2-3 provide the parts outside the CDR3, is DAMVIQNPRYQVTQFGKPVTLSCSQTLNHNVMYWYQQKSSQAPKLLFHYYDKDFNNEADTPDNFQSRRPNTSFCFLDIRSPGLGDTAMYLCFTSSSGTIGLGATQYFGPGTRLTVL.

V usage is TRBV6-1 and J usage is TRBJ2-2; maybe TRBD2 (7 bases). Germline V gene lookup returns CDR1 MNHNS and CDR2 SASEGT. Trimming left V 6 bases short and J 8 bases short, with 22 bases between. The CDR3 extends over 16 amino acids. CDR3 bases: TGTGCCAGCAGCTCCGAACGTACGGGGGGCCCAGGGGAGCTGTTTTTT. It translates to CASSSERTGGPGELFF.

This clone was seen many times. Here the CDR3 DNA reads TGTGCCAGCAGCTCTAATCTGTCCGGGACCGAAACCCACGAGCAGTACTTC. Amino acids: CASSSNLSGTETHEQYF. This chain links TRBV11-1 with TRBJ2-7; D assignment may be TRBD1 or TRBD2 (5 bases each). CDR3 size: 17 residues. Trimming pared 4 bases from V and 5 bases from J, leaving 24 bases between. CDR1 and CDR2 from the germline V gene are SGHAT and FQDESV (reference sequence).

There are a few counts of this clone. V usage is TRBV12-5 and J usage is TRBJ2-7; no reliable D call. The CDR3 covers 14 residues. Looked up from germline, CDR1 is LGHNT and CDR2 is FRNRAP. V was clipped by 0 bases and J by 0 bases, with 6 bases between them. The CDR3 here is CASGLVADSYEQYF. The CDR3 coding sequence is TGTGCTAGTGGTTTGGTGGCAGACTCCTACGAGCAGTACTTC.

Concerning this clone: This may be a read error: a much more frequent sequence differs by one nucleotide. The sample has other DNA sequences that encode this CDR3 too. The V and J genes are TRBV4-2 and TRBJ2-3, with D possibly matching TRBD2 (5 bases). Per germline, CDR1 LGHNA and CDR2 YNFKEQ. This CDR3 spans 17 amino acids. The V end lost 1 base, the J end lost 4 bases, and 18 bases lay between the germline ends. The CDR3 spells CASSQGGRVSSPDTQYF. The CDR3 nucleotides are TGTGCCAGCAGCCAAGGTGGGCGGGTGAGCTCCCCAGATACGCAGTATTTT.

V and J are TRBV28 and TRBJ1-6; D unresolved. Germline V gene lookup returns CDR1 MDHEN and CDR2 SYDVKM. Trimming removed 1 base from V and 7 bases from J, with 5 bases in between. The CDR3 loop spans 13 amino acids. This chain's CDR3 is CASSLSGNSPLHF. The CDR3 region has the DNA TGTGCCAGCAGTTTATCTGGAAATTCACCCCTCCACTTT. Drawing the rest from reference TRBV28 and TRBJ1-6, the complete variable domain is DVKVTQSSRYLVKRTGEKVFLECVQDMDHENMFWYRQDPGLGLRLIYFSYDVKMKEKGDIPEGYSVSREKKERFSLILESASTNQTSMYLCASSLSGNSPLHFGNGTRLTVT.

The V gene is TRBV7-2, the J gene TRBJ1-6; possibly TRBD1 for D (6 bases). The CDR3 runs to 15 residues. Per the germline V gene, CDR1 is SGHTA and CDR2 is FQGNSA. V lost 3 bases to trimming and J lost 7 bases, with 13 bases between them. This chain's CDR3 is CASSFDRWNNSPLHF. The DNA for the CDR3 is TGTGCCAGCAGCTTTGACAGGTGGAACAATTCACCCCTCCACTTT.